The 11 T cell receptor beta chains given below trace back to one sample, sequenced in a study of cytomegalovirus exposure and HLA in healthy donors. This PCR relied on a set of 60 Vbeta primers and 13 Jbeta primers. Here immunoSEQ multiplex PCR was the method, and the copy in TCRdb shows in-frame clones only, minus some. The sample's table shows about 74,000 clones. Input material: PBMCs. Source of these receptors: a female donor in good health and CMV-seropositive.

The chain carries TRBV11-2 and TRBJ2-7; D may be TRBD2 (5 bases). The length of the CDR3 is 13 residues. V gave up 0 bases and J gave up 5 bases, with 8 bases separating them. Germline lookup yields CDR1 SGHAT and CDR2 FQNNGV. DNA for the CDR3: TGTGCCAGCAGCTTAGATCTGACTAACGAGCAGTACTTC. Amino acid sequence: CASSLDLTNEQYF. Drawing the rest from reference TRBV11-2 and TRBJ2-7, the complete variable domain is EAGVAQSPRYKIIEKRQSVAFWCNPISGHATLYWYQQILGQGPKLLIQFQNNGVVDDSQLPKDRFSAERLKGVDSTLKIQPAKLEDSAVYLCASSLDLTNEQYFGPGTRLTVT.

This chain uses TRBV4-1 with TRBJ1-1; TRBD1 aligns across 7 bases. V shed 2 bases and J 1 base; nucleotides not matched to a gene: 4. Per germline, CDR1 MGHRA and CDR2 YSYEKL. The CDR3 is made up of 15 amino acids. The CDR3 bases are TGCGCCAGCAGCCAATACGAGGGGGCGAACACTGAAGCTTTCTTT. As protein: CASSQYEGANTEAFF.

The V and J genes are TRBV10-2 and TRBJ1-1; possible D gene TRBD1, 5 bases. Germline lookup yields CDR1 WSHSY and CDR2 SAAADI. The CDR3 is made up of 14 amino acids. The ends were cut back, 5 bases at V and 2 bases at J, with 12 bases in the middle. The CDR3 is CASSLRQPNTEAFF. CDR3 nucleotides: TGCGCCAGCAGTCTTCGACAGCCCAACACTGAAGCTTTCTTT.

The chain couples TRBV11-2 to TRBJ1-4, with D tentatively TRBD1 (5 bases). Trimming removed 2 bases at V and 0 bases at J, with 10 bases between. From germline, CDR1 is SGHAT and CDR2 FQNNGV. The CDR3 runs 16 residues. The CDR3 coding sequence is TGTGCCAGCAGCTTAATGCAGGGCACAACTAATGAAAAACTGTTTTTT. Amino acids: CASSLMQGTTNEKLFF.

This chain uses TRBV18 with TRBJ1-4; D is perhaps TRBD1 (5 bases). Trimming removed 3 bases from V and 7 bases from J, with 18 bases in between. Per the germline V gene, CDR1 is KGHSH and CDR2 is LQKENI. The CDR3 has 16 amino acids. CDR3 DNA: TGTGCCAGCTCACCCTCCTCTCAGGGCTTCGGTGAAAAACTGTTTTTT. Protein product: CASSPSSQGFGEKLFF.

The gene calls are TRBV4-1 and TRBJ2-2, with 9 bases fitting TRBD2. The germline V gene encodes CDR1 MGHRA and CDR2 YSYEKL. The V and J ends lost 0 bases and 5 bases, in that order; junction bases with no gene match: 4. The CDR3 covers 16 residues. This chain's CDR3 is CASSQETAGGTGELFF. The CDR3, as DNA: TGCGCCAGCAGCCAAGAGACAGCGGGGGGTACCGGGGAGCTGTTTTTT.

This clone registers medium-sized by frequency. The chain employs TRBV19 and TRBJ1-1; D remains ambiguous. The germline V gene encodes CDR1 LNHDA and CDR2 SQIVND (reference sequence). The germline V and J ends were trimmed by 4 bases and 6 bases, with 6 bases remaining between them. The CDR3 is 11 residues long. The CDR3 spells CASSTQSEAFF. For the CDR3, the DNA is TGTGCCAGTAGTACCCAATCTGAAGCTTTCTTT. Drawing the rest from reference TRBV19 and TRBJ1-1, the complete variable domain is DGGITQSPKYLFRKEGQNVTLSCEQNLNHDAMYWYRQDPGQGLRLIYYSQIVNDFQKGDIAEGYSVSREKKESFPLTVTSAQKNPTAFYLCASSTQSEAFFGQGTRLTVV.

The rearrangement joins TRBV9 to TRBJ1-1, with D tentatively TRBD1 (6 bases). The V gene lost 3 bases and the J gene lost 2 bases, with 14 bases spanning the gap. This CDR3 is built from 15 residues. Looked up from germline, CDR1 is SGDLS and CDR2 is YYNGEE. The CDR3 here is CASSAAGTPNTEAFF. CDR3 sequence (DNA): TGTGCCAGCAGCGCAGCCGGGACACCTAACACTGAAGCTTTCTTT.

The chain has TRBV5-1 and TRBJ2-3; TRBD2 agrees at 7 bases. CDR1 and CDR2 from the germline V gene are SGHRS and YFSETQ. V lost 4 bases, J lost 4 bases, and 15 bases stayed unmatched. This CDR3 spans 17 amino acids. The CDR3 region is CASSPRGGLGPADTQYF. The CDR3 DNA is TGCGCCAGCAGCCCCCGCGGAGGACTAGGTCCCGCAGATACGCAGTATTTT. The full variable domain, with the rest looked up from reference TRBV5-1 and TRBJ2-3, is KAGVTQTPRYLIKTRGQQVTLSCSPISGHRSVSWYQQTPGQGLQFLFEYFSETQRNKGNFPGRFSGRQFSNSRSEMNVSTLELGDSALYLCASSPRGGLGPADTQYFGPGTRLTVL.

Comments on this clone: The same CDR3 arises from other DNA sequences in this sample as well. CDR3 sequence reads: CASSYGQGTDTQYF. The CDR3 DNA reads as TGTGCCAGCAGTTACGGACAGGGCACAGATACGCAGTATTTT. J is TRBJ2-3 and V is TRBV6-5; 7 bases align to TRBD1. Trimming took 2 bases from V and 1 from J; bases not matched to a gene: 0. This CDR3 has 14 amino acids. Germline lookup yields CDR1 MNHEY and CDR2 SVGAGI.

V is TRBV6-1 and J is TRBJ2-7; D is possibly TRBD2 (5 bases). The germline V and J ends were trimmed by 7 bases and 6 bases, with 16 bases remaining between them. Germline CDR1 and CDR2: MNHNS and SASEGT. The CDR3 spans 13 residues. The CDR3 coding sequence is TGTGCCAGCAAGCGGAAATCGCCCTCCGAGCAGTACTTC. Protein sequence: CASKRKSPSEQYF.